The sequence of this T cell receptor beta chain was determined in a study of blood T cell repertoires in COVID-19. Overall study context: COVID-19 samples collected from the United States, Italy and Spain covered acute and convalescent phases. Sources were T cells, B-cell-depleted T cells, or PBMCs; the material itself was cDNA or gDNA.

Per the study methods: Estimated nucleated cell counts came from reference gene primer amplification. Assay: immunoSEQ multiplex PCR; the TCRdb copy retains only in-frame clones and omits some. The V and J calls and clone size come from that table; D and trimming were worked out from the DNA. The data hold about 200,000 clones, with 82% observed a single time. This CDR3 region has 15 residues. CDR1 is PRHDT and CDR2 is FYEKMQ in the germline V gene (reference sequence). Trimming removed 5 bases at V and 2 bases at J, with 16 bases between. The origin of this receptor is a woman in her thirties or forties with acute or convalescent COVID-19. The V gene is TRBV13, the J gene TRBJ2-7; a weak D match, TRBD2 (5 bases). The specimen was peripheral blood. The DNA of the CDR3 is TGTGCCAGCAGCCTCCCTCCTCCGGGGACCTACGAGCAGTACTTC. This sequence encodes CASSLPPPGTYEQYF.